Listed below are T cell receptor beta chains from one sample, sequenced in a study of blood T cell repertoires in COVID-19. Some clones are missing from TCRdb's copy, which holds only in-frame ones; the method was immunoSEQ multiplex PCR. The table lists some 320,000 clones, 88% of them singletons. The sample taken for sequencing was peripheral blood. These receptors all stem from a woman aged 25 to 39 who had recovered from COVID-19. CDR3s include the opening cysteine and the closing phenylalanine or tryptophan. A D gene is named only where the DNA matches it firmly. Not all rows give a size; the values are once, few, many and, for expanded clones, a class.

J: TRBJ1-2; V: TRBV9; D: TRBD1; size: .; CDR3: CASSAQGGDYGYTF; DNA: TGTGCCAGCAGCGCTCAAGGGGGCGACTATGGCTACACCTTC
J: TRBJ1-2; V: TRBV3-1/TRBV3-2; D: .; size: .; CDR3: CASSLNLDSKYGYTF; DNA: TGTGCCAGCAGCCTAAACCTGGACAGTAAATATGGCTACACCTTC
J: TRBJ1-1; V: TRBV12-3/TRBV12-4; D: .; size: .; CDR3: CASSPDSTEAFF; DNA: TGTGCCAGCAGTCCGGACAGCACTGAAGCTTTCTTT
J: TRBJ2-7; V: TRBV18; D: .; size: .; CDR3: CASSPLSGTQEQYF; DNA: TGTGCCAGCTCACCCCTCTCCGGGACACAAGAGCAGTACTTC
J: TRBJ2-7; V: TRBV5-6; D: TRBD1; size: .; CDR3: CASSLPGGYEQYF; DNA: TGTGCCAGCAGCTTACCAGGGGGCTACGAGCAGTACTTC
J: TRBJ2-4; V: TRBV30; D: .; size: once; CDR3: CAWVDGGMVDDIQYF; DNA: TGTGCCTGGGTAGATGGAGGTATGGTGGATGACATTCAGTACTTC
J: TRBJ2-6; V: TRBV28; D: .; size: .; CDR3: CASSLRGLGTGANVLTF; DNA: TGTGCCAGCAGTTTACGGGGACTGGGGACTGGGGCCAACGTCCTGACTTTC
J: TRBJ2-1; V: TRBV5-1; D: TRBD1; size: .; CDR3: CASSLGTGGAYNEQFF; DNA: TGCGCCAGCAGCTTGGGGACAGGGGGCGCCTACAATGAGCAGTTCTTC
J: TRBJ1-3; V: TRBV28; D: .; size: .; CDR3: CASSYGGAAGNTIYF; DNA: TGTGCCAGCAGTTATGGGGGGGCCGCTGGAAACACCATATATTTT
J: TRBJ1-5; V: TRBV2; D: .; size: .; CDR3: CASSERGNSNQPQHF; DNA: TGTGCCAGCAGTGAAAGGGGGAATAGCAATCAGCCCCAGCATTTT
J: TRBJ1-1; V: TRBV6-5; D: TRBD1; size: .; CDR3: CASSSRTGGASTEAFF; DNA: TGTGCCAGCAGTTCGCGGACAGGGGGCGCGTCCACTGAAGCTTTCTTT
J: TRBJ2-3; V: TRBV24-1; D: TRBD2; size: once; CDR3: CATSDSPGGVGTDTQYF; DNA: TGTGCCACCAGTGATTCCCCCGGGGGGGTGGGCACAGATACGCAGTATTTT
J: TRBJ1-4; V: TRBV7-2; D: TRBD1; size: .; CDR3: CASSRGQGNEKLFF; DNA: TGTGCCAGCAGCCGGGGACAGGGGAATGAAAAACTGTTTTTT
J: TRBJ2-7; V: TRBV7-8; D: .; size: once; CDR3: CASSLGEAYEQYF; DNA: TGTGCCAGCAGCTTGGGGGAGGCCTACGAGCAGTACTTC
J: TRBJ1-5; V: TRBV7-2; D: TRBD1; size: .; CDR3: CASSTRQGPQPQHF; DNA: TGTGCCAGCAGCACACGACAGGGCCCTCAGCCCCAGCATTTT
J: TRBJ1-2; V: TRBV5-6; D: TRBD1; size: .; CDR3: CASRSDRGIGYTF; DNA: TGTGCCAGCAGATCAGACAGGGGTATTGGCTACACCTTC
J: TRBJ2-5; V: TRBV11-1; D: .; size: .; CDR3: CASSPREAGAGETQYF; DNA: TGTGCCAGCAGCCCGCGGGAAGCGGGCGCTGGAGAGACCCAGTACTTC
J: TRBJ2-7; V: TRBV28; D: TRBD1; size: .; CDR3: CASRPGQAYEQYF; DNA: TGTGCCAGCAGACCCGGACAGGCCTACGAGCAGTACTTC